This T cell receptor beta chain was captured by sequencing in a study of blood T cell repertoires in COVID-19. For the study at large: Nucleic acid was either cDNA or gDNA, and it came from T cells, B-cell-depleted T cells, or PBMCs.

Trimming cost V 0 bases and J 1 base, with 17 bases left between them. The CDR3 length is 18 residues. Germline CDR1 reads SGHTA; CDR2 reads FQGTGA. Libraries were prepared by immunoSEQ multiplex PCR; TCRdb keeps only in-frame clonotypes and omits some of them. The data show about 250,000 clones, with approximately 83% seen just once and about 9.6% held by the top ten. Input material: peripheral blood. This sequence joins TRBV7-3 and TRBJ2-3; the D gene is possibly TRBD2 (5 bases). The receptor was isolated from an elderly man with acute or convalescent COVID-19. This chain's CDR3 is CASSLTAWTGKRTDTQYF. CDR3 coding DNA: TGTGCCAGCAGCTTAACGGCTTGGACGGGAAAACGCACAGATACGCAGTATTTT.